This T cell receptor beta chain was retrieved from a study of blood T cell repertoires in COVID-19 (dated by TCRdb to the early 2020s). Regarding the complete study: Samples from collaborators originated in the United States, Italy and Spain and spanned both the acute and convalescent phases of COVID-19. The prospective study material was composed of cDNA or gDNA derived from T cells, B-cell-depleted T cells, or PBMCs. Nearly every sample came with metadata listing a de-identified subject ID, COVID-19 status, age in years and sex. Where available, HLA class I and class II types were taken from metadata supplied by the sample provider and were not determined by assay-based typing. Samples were obtained from the ongoing ImmuneRACE study (first 160 participants) and from over 1,000 subjects provided by 6 global collaborators. The repertoires were made available in a free public database intended to serve as a resource for research on the immune response to SARS-CoV-2. The dataset comprised deeply sampled blood TCRbeta repertoires from subjects exposed to, actively infected with, or recovered from COVID-19.

Overall results and qualifications from the work: Clinical and demographic metadata were provided uncurated, with the amount varying by source and participant.

One collaborating source in Seattle enrolled patients while the patients were actively infected and followed the patients over time throughout the course of disease. The collaborating institutions used their own protocols to collect whole blood in K2EDTA tubes. For TCRbeta analysis, collaborators shipped samples as frozen whole blood, isolated PBMCs, or DNA extracted from either of those sample types. The CDR3 starts with the cysteine, ends with the phenylalanine, and has 17 residues. Only the CDR3 portion is preserved as DNA: 51 bases, with reading frame beginning at the first base. The germline V gene (reference sequence) gives CDR1 as MNHEY and CDR2 as SMNVEV. Comments on this clone: Its antigen has not been determined. Per-nucleotide qualities are absent, and no much larger clonotype sits a single base away.

The immunoSEQ Assay, a bias-controlled multiplex PCR, was used to amplify TCRbeta CDR3 regions from genomic DNA. Concerning the study's data processing: The number of nucleated cells in each sample was estimated by amplification of reference gene primers within the assay. To quantify the absolute abundance of each unique TCRbeta CDR3 rearrangement, sequence reads were collapsed and filtered. Productive Simpson clonality was computed per sample as the square root of Simpson's diversity index over productive rearrangements. TCRdb's version of the immuneACCESS table is confined to in-frame rearrangements and falls short of the full clone set. An unresolved V gene accounts for under half of the shortfall where checked; the remainder is of unknown origin. The DNA was the basis for D and trimming; V, J and clone size are from that table. The sample table lists hundreds of thousands of clones, around nine tenths of them with a count of one. In total, the top ten clones hold around 13% of the sample.

The receptor comes from a woman in her 70s with COVID-19, enrolled during active disease. Sequenced input: peripheral blood. The rearranged chain carries TRBV27 and TRBJ2-7; a tentative D match to TRBD1 spans 6 bases. The nucleotides read TGTGAACCTTGCCAGCGAAGGGGAATGGACAGTTCCTACGAGCAGTACTTC. It translates to CEPCQRRGMDSSYEQYF.